Shown below are 5 T cell receptor beta chains from a single sample sequenced in a study of CD8+ T cells in alopecia areata. cDNA reverse transcribed from extracted RNA served as the sequencing template. Some clones are missing from TCRdb's copy, which holds only in-frame ones; the method was immunoSEQ multiplex PCR. Among some 200,000 clones listed, roughly 44% were seen once. The sample's treatment: oral pan-JAK inhibitor, 5-10 mg twice daily. The sample in question was CD4+ T cells sorted from blood, obtained at roughly week 38, from a patient treated with tofacitinib. The receptor set was obtained from a human donor with alopecia areata.

The V call is TRBV27, the J call TRBJ2-1; 9 nucleotides match TRBD2. The CDR3 is 17 residues long. Germline-derived CDR1 and CDR2 are MNHEY and SMNVEV (reference sequence). V trimming: 0 bases; J trimming: 0 bases; junction bases outside the gene matches: 3. The CDR3 loop is CASSLSYSGSSYNEQFF. The CDR3 nucleotides are TGTGCCAGCAGTTTATCTTATAGCGGGAGCTCCTACAATGAGCAGTTCTTC.

The gene calls are TRBV25-1 and TRBJ1-1; D ambiguous. The germline V and J ends were trimmed by 4 bases and 4 bases, with 7 bases remaining between them. From germline, CDR1 is MGHDK and CDR2 SYGVNS. The CDR3 covers 12 residues. The CDR3 bases are TGTGCCAGCAGTGGGGGAGGCACTGAAGCTTTCTTT. Protein: CASSGGGTEAFF. Drawing the rest from reference TRBV25-1 and TRBJ1-1, the complete variable domain is EADIYQTPRYLVIGTGKKITLECSQTMGHDKMYWYQQDPGMELHLIHYSYGVNSTEKGDLSSESTVSRIRTEHFPLTLESARPSHTSQYLCASSGGGTEAFFGQGTRLTVV.

CDR3 loop: CASSEGVKKYF. Here the CDR3 DNA reads TGTGCCAGCAGTGAAGGAGTAAAGAAGTACTTC. J is TRBJ2-5 and V is TRBV25-1; D is unclear. This CDR3 region has 11 residues. Deletions cut 2 bases from V and 12 bases from J, with 10 bases between. Germline V gene lookup returns CDR1 MGHDK and CDR2 SYGVNS.

This clone was observed a handful of times. V gene TRBV28 combines with J gene TRBJ2-7; D uncertain. CDR3 length equals 12 residues. The V and J ends lost 6 bases and 1 base respectively, with 7 bases between them. CDR1 and CDR2 from the germline V gene are MDHEN and SYDVKM. CDR3 sequence reads: CASSHKSYEQYF. The CDR3 nucleotides are TGTGCCAGCAGCCACAAATCCTACGAGCAGTACTTC.

The V gene is TRBV6-5, the J gene TRBJ1-4; TRBD1 is a possible D gene (6 bases). From germline, CDR1 is MNHEY and CDR2 SVGAGI. The CDR3 extends over 15 amino acids. The V gene lost 0 bases and the J gene lost 5 bases, with 10 bases spanning the gap. Here the CDR3 reads CASSYSGAKNEKLFF. DNA of the CDR3: TGTGCCAGCAGTTACTCGGGGGCTAAGAATGAAAAACTGTTTTTT.